This T cell receptor beta chain is drawn from a study of T cells in Graves' hyperthyroidism and ophthalmopathy. The study's findings and limits: Stable hyperthyroidism was separated from ophthalmopathy by a model based on 13 V-J features.

RNA transcripts gave rise to amplified TCR beta CDR3 regions. Using the HTBI primer set, a first-round RT-PCR was run on the TCR CDR3. TCRdb redid the calling of the multiplex PCR reads with MiXCR, one entry per CDR3 protein. The repertoire consists of roughly 180,000 distinct CDR3 sequences, with just under 9.5% occurring once and the leading ten covering around 20%. CDR3 length: 14 amino acids. Trimming stripped 1 base from V and 9 bases from J, with 16 bases between. Germline V lookup: CDR1 DFQATT, CDR2 SNEGSKA (reference sequence). This clonotype was counted many times. Its antigen is not identified. Each patient was aged 18 to 65 and had newly diagnosed hyperthyroidism of under 2 months' duration. Diagnostic decisions used clinical symptoms, serum thyroxine and TRAb, thyroid ultrasound and orbital computed tomography. PBMCs were collected from a roughly 9.7 ml volume of fresh peripheral blood.

This chain joins TRBV20-1 and TRBJ2-1; weak D call: TRBD1 (6 bases). The sequenced sample was blood. The sequence was obtained from a woman between 18 and 29 years old with Graves' hyperthyroidism that later progressed to Graves' ophthalmopathy. CDR3: CSARGRQGWGEQFF. CDR3 nucleotides: TGCAGTGCTAGAGGCCGCCAGGGGTGGGGTGAGCAGTTCTTC.